This note documents a single T cell receptor beta chain sequence. Its antigen is still unknown. These data are taken from a study of T-cell memory formation after mild COVID-19. Across the whole study: TCR clusters showed largely donor specificity.

CDR3 length: 13 residues. In germline, CDR1 is SGDLS, CDR2 YYNGEE. V lost 2 bases and J lost 5, with 10 bases in between. From 5'RACE with constant-segment primers came TCR alpha and TCR beta cDNA libraries that carried sample barcodes and UMIs. TCRdb re-derived calls from the 5' RACE reads in MiXCR, one entry per CDR3 protein. The sample has about 400,000 distinct CDR3 sequences, roughly 15% seen once; the top ten hold about a fifth. The study, taken as a whole, reports: Pre-infection memory harbored some responding clones, suggesting cross-reactive memory joined.

The chain couples TRBV9 to TRBJ2-5; a possible D gene is TRBD1 (5 bases). This TCR was sampled from a man aged 18 to 29 who had mild COVID-19 (a few samples of this study predate the infection). Cell type and time point are not known. Specimen: PBMCs or a T cell subset sorted from them (not recorded which). The CDR3 protein is CASSVQGTETQYF. In nucleotides, the CDR3 is TGTGCCAGCAGCGTTCAGGGTACGGAGACCCAGTACTTC.